Below, 30 T cell receptor beta chains from the same sample are listed, as sequenced in a study of T-cell memory formation after mild COVID-19. MiXCR, applied by TCRdb to the 5' RACE reads, yields one record per CDR3 protein. This sample has approximately 580,000 distinct CDR3 sequences, with roughly 22% found just once. Sequenced: PBMCs or a T cell subset sorted from them (not recorded which). All receptors come from an adult woman who had mild COVID-19 (a few samples of this study predate the infection). Cell type and time point are not known.

This clonotype was detected a few times. CDR3 DNA sequence: TGTGCCAGCAGTGATGGGGGGACGGCCCAGTACTTC. Translation gives CASSDGGTAQYF. The J gene is TRBJ2-5, the V gene TRBV2, with TRBD2 as a possible D gene (6 bases). With 3 bases removed from V and 9 bases from J, the gap between germline ends came to 11 bases. CDR1 SNHLY and CDR2 FYNNEI come from the germline V gene. The CDR3 is 12 amino acids.

This clonotype was seen more than once but under ten times. This sequence joins TRBV6-1 and TRBJ1-3; possibly TRBD1 for D (6 bases). The CDR3 extends over 16 amino acids. Germline lookup yields CDR1 MNHNS and CDR2 SASEGT. V dropped 2 bases and J dropped 0 bases, with 11 bases sitting between them. CDR3 nucleotide sequence: TGTGCCAGCAGTGAAACCCGGACAGTCTCTGGAAACACCATATATTTT. Its translation: CASSETRTVSGNTIYF.

The rearrangement links TRBV7-6 to TRBJ2-2; 8 bases map to TRBD2. Germline V gene lookup returns CDR1 SGHVS and CDR2 FNYEAQ. The CDR3 runs 18 residues. The V segment lost 1 base and the J segment 2 bases; nucleotides outside the gene matches: 9. The CDR3 nucleotides read TGTGCCAGCAGCTTAGTCTTCATAGCGGGACAAAACACCGGGGAGCTGTTTTTT. It translates to CASSLVFIAGQNTGELFF.

This clonotype was observed at least ten times. The chain couples TRBV5-1 to TRBJ2-1; TRBD2 aligns across 10 bases. The CDR3 totals 15 residues. The germline CDR1 and CDR2 sequences are SGHRS and YFSETQ. J was trimmed by 0 bases and V by 7 bases; bases with no gene match: 4. The CDR3 reads CASGLAGGSYNEQFF. As DNA, the CDR3 is TGCGCCAGCGGTTTAGCGGGGGGCTCCTACAATGAGCAGTTCTTC.

This clonotype was detected a few times. CDR3 nucleotide sequence: TGTGCCAGCAGCTTTCTCAGGGGGTTGGACACTGAAGCTTTCTTT. Protein sequence: CASSFLRGLDTEAFF. V gene TRBV7-9 combines with J gene TRBJ1-1, with 7 nucleotides matching TRBD1. V lost 3 bases, J lost 3 bases, and 7 bases stayed unmatched. From germline, CDR1 is SEHNR and CDR2 FQNEAQ (reference sequence). The CDR3 loop spans 15 amino acids.

This sequence joins TRBV7-2 and TRBJ2-7; 8 nucleotides agree with TRBD1. CDR3 length: 14 amino acids. CDR1 is SGHTA and CDR2 is FQGNSA in the germline V gene. V lost 5 bases and J lost 2; bases outside the gene matches: 5. CDR3 region: CASSRWTGTYEQYF. The CDR3 nucleotides read TGTGCCAGCAGCCGGTGGACAGGGACCTACGAGCAGTACTTC. Full variable domain (missing parts from reference TRBV7-2 and TRBJ2-7): GAGVSQSPSNKVTEKGKDVELRCDPISGHTALYWYRQSLGQGLEFLIYFQGNSAPDKSGLPSDRFSAERTGGSVSTLTIQRTQQEDSAVYLCASSRWTGTYEQYFGPGTRLTVT.

V gene TRBV7-9 combines with J gene TRBJ2-7; 8 bases align to TRBD2. V gave up 4 bases and J gave up 3 bases; unmatched junction bases: 5. The CDR3 covers 14 residues. The germline gives CDR1 SEHNR, CDR2 FQNEAQ (reference sequence). The CDR3 coding sequence is TGTGCCAGCAGCTCGGGACTAGAGGTCTACGAGCAGTACTTC. This translates into CASSSGLEVYEQYF. Filled out from reference TRBV7-9 and TRBJ2-7, the complete variable domain reads DTGVSQNPRHKITKRGQNVTFRCDPISEHNRLYWYRQTLGQGPEFLTYFQNEAQLEKSRLLSDRFSAERPKGSFSTLEIQRTEQGDSAMYLCASSSGLEVYEQYFGPGTRLTVT.

This chain uses TRBV6-5 with TRBJ1-4; 11 bases align to TRBD1. The CDR3 contains 13 residues. The ends lost 6 bases at V and 8 bases at J; junction bases unmatched: 2. CDR1 is MNHEY and CDR2 is SVGAGI in the germline V gene. The CDR3 region is CASRGQGEEKLFF. The CDR3 bases are TGTGCCAGCAGGGGACAGGGGGAGGAAAAACTGTTTTTT.

V usage is TRBV24-1 and J usage is TRBJ1-5; D remains unclear. CDR1 and CDR2 from the germline V gene are KGHDR and SFDVKD. This CDR3 comprises 16 residues. V lost 5 bases and J lost 4, with 17 bases in between. The CDR3 coding sequence is TGTGCCACCAGTGTAAAGGCACCTACGAGGAATCAGCCCCAGCATTTT. Protein product: CATSVKAPTRNQPQHF.

This clonotype has just a few counts. The gene calls are TRBV7-3 and TRBJ1-2; D remains ambiguous. Germline V lookup: CDR1 SGHTA, CDR2 FQGTGA. The V end was cut by 2 bases, the J end by 2 bases, with 9 bases between. The CDR3 is 14 amino acids. The CDR3 DNA reads as TGTGCCAGCAGCTTAGACGGCAGAAACTATGGCTACACCTTC. It codes for CASSLDGRNYGYTF.

In its sample, this clonotype was seen a few times. The chain is built from TRBV12-5 and TRBJ2-1; D unclear. The CDR3 contains 15 residues. Germline V CDR1 and CDR2: LGHNT, FRNRAP. Trimming took off 6 bases at V and 0 bases at J, with 12 bases between the two ends. DNA of the CDR3: TGTGCTAGTGGGAAAGGGCCGGTCTCCTACAATGAGCAGTTCTTC. Translated: CASGKGPVSYNEQFF.

This rearrangement joins TRBV4-1 to TRBJ2-7, with a weak D call TRBD2 (5 bases). CDR1 MGHRA and CDR2 YSYEKL come from the germline V gene. Between the trimmed V and J ends, which lost 0 bases and 0 bases, there was a span of 12 bases. The CDR3 contains 16 residues. CDR3 bases: TGCGCCAGCAGCCAAGATTCGGGGATCTCCTCCTACGAGCAGTACTTC. It codes for CASSQDSGISSYEQYF.

The V and J genes are TRBV20-1 and TRBJ2-5; the match to TRBD2 covers 14 bases. The CDR3 runs 16 residues. Germline CDR1 DFQATT, CDR2 SNEGSKA (reference sequence). J was trimmed by 5 bases and V by 0 bases; bases with no gene match: 5. CDR3 region: CSARETSGRVRETQYF. CDR3 DNA sequence: TGCAGTGCTAGAGAGACTAGCGGGAGGGTGAGGGAGACCCAGTACTTC.

This clonotype was counted a few times. The chain is built from TRBV24-1 and TRBJ2-5; maybe TRBD2 (5 bases). CDR3 length: 14 residues. The germline V and J ends were trimmed by 4 bases and 2 bases, with 10 bases remaining between them. Germline values: CDR1 KGHDR, CDR2 SFDVKD. The CDR3 is CATSEVGVQETQYF. The CDR3, as DNA: TGTGCCACCAGTGAAGTCGGGGTGCAAGAGACCCAGTACTTC.

This sequence joins TRBV2 and TRBJ2-2; weak D call: TRBD2 (6 bases). CDR1 SNHLY and CDR2 FYNNEI come from the germline V gene. The CDR3 is made up of 12 amino acids. The V and J ends lost 10 bases and 5 bases respectively, with 11 bases between them. CDR3 sequence reads: CAIGRLTGELFF. In DNA form, the CDR3 reads TGTGCCATCGGGAGATTGACCGGGGAGCTGTTTTTT.

The chain links TRBV5-4 to TRBJ2-7, with 7 bases aligning to TRBD1. This CDR3 spans 14 amino acids. CDR1 SGHNT and CDR2 YYREEE come from the germline V gene (reference sequence). V lost 2 bases, J lost 3 bases, and 5 bases stayed unmatched. CDR3 in DNA: TGTGCCAGCAGCTTCGCACAGGGGAACTACGAGCAGTACTTC. This translates into CASSFAQGNYEQYF.

The chain couples TRBV11-2 to TRBJ2-7; 10 nucleotides agree with TRBD2. V lost 4 bases to trimming and J lost 0 bases; unmatched junction nucleotides: 9. CDR1 SGHAT and CDR2 FQNNGV come from the germline V gene. The CDR3 covers 17 residues. In nucleotides, the CDR3 is TGTGCCAGCAGCTCGGGAGGGACTAGCGAGAGCTCCTACGAGCAGTACTTC. Its protein is CASSSGGTSESSYEQYF.

The sample holds a few counts of this clonotype. The gene calls are TRBV7-2 and TRBJ2-3; possible D gene TRBD1, 5 bases. There are 14 residues in the CDR3. V lost 5 bases and J lost 1, with 10 bases in between. Per the germline V gene, CDR1 is SGHTA and CDR2 is FQGNSA. The CDR3 DNA reads TGTGCCAGCAGCATCATAGGGGGCACAGATACGCAGTATTTT. Its translation is CASSIIGGTDTQYF.

The CDR3 loop is CASSHRDSEETGELFF. DNA of the CDR3: TGTGCCAGCAGCCACCGGGACAGCGAGGAAACCGGGGAGCTGTTTTTT. This chain links TRBV3-1 with TRBJ2-2; 7 bases map to TRBD1. With 3 bases clipped from V and 5 bases from J, the junction kept 9 bases outside the gene matches. Germline assignment: CDR1 LGHDT and CDR2 YNNKEL (reference sequence). The CDR3 covers 16 residues.

This clonotype was observed a few times. The chain is built from TRBV29-1 and TRBJ2-7, with D possibly being TRBD1 (5 bases). Trimming left V 0 bases short and J 0 bases short, with 9 bases between. The V gene's germline CDR1 is SQVTM and CDR2 ANQGSEA. This CDR3 region has 14 residues. The CDR3 is CSVEDNRFSYEQYF. The DNA for the CDR3 is TGCAGCGTTGAAGATAACAGGTTCTCCTACGAGCAGTACTTC.

The gene calls are TRBV18 and TRBJ2-7; the D is unclear. The CDR3 has 15 amino acids. CDR1 is KGHSH, CDR2 LQKENI, per germline. Trimming took 4 bases from V and 2 from J, leaving 15 bases between them. The DNA for the CDR3 is TGTGCCAGCTCACGGGATAAATCCACGGCCTACGAGCAGTACTTC. Amino acids: CASSRDKSTAYEQYF.

This clonotype appeared a few times. The genes are TRBV15 and TRBJ2-7; tentatively, D is TRBD2 (5 bases). V lost 1 base, J lost 0 bases, and 13 bases lay in between. Per the germline V gene, CDR1 is LNHNV and CDR2 is YYDKDF (reference sequence). This CDR3 is 16 amino acids long. The CDR3 here is CATSRGKRMSSYEQYF. CDR3 DNA sequence: TGTGCCACCAGCAGAGGGAAGCGGATGAGCTCCTACGAGCAGTACTTC.

The V call is TRBV4-1, the J call TRBJ2-7; D may correspond to TRBD1 or TRBD2 (5 bases each). Germline CDR1 and CDR2: MGHRA and YSYEKL. This CDR3 contains 14 residues. Trimming shortened V by 2 bases and J by 5 bases, and 13 bases separated the two germline ends. The CDR3 is CASSQQGYSDEQYF. DNA for the CDR3: TGCGCCAGCAGCCAACAGGGATATAGCGACGAGCAGTACTTC.

The chain uses TRBV20-1 and TRBJ2-2; D uncertain. CDR3 length equals 14 residues. Between the trimmed V and J ends, which lost 2 bases and 3 bases, there was a span of 10 bases. Germline V gives CDR1 DFQATT, CDR2 SNEGSKA (reference sequence). The CDR3 reads CSARHSKYTGELFF. CDR3 in DNA: TGCAGTGCTAGACACTCGAAATACACCGGGGAGCTGTTTTTT.

V is TRBV20-1 and J is TRBJ1-5, with D unclear. The CDR3 has 14 amino acids. CDR1 and CDR2 (germline): DFQATT, SNEGSKA (reference sequence). Trimming cost V 1 base and J 4 bases, with 11 bases left between them. The CDR3, as DNA: TGCAGTGCTAGAGTTTTTGATGGGAATCAGCCCCAGCATTTT. Translated: CSARVFDGNQPQHF.

This CDR3 is CASSSDRTNYGYTF. CDR3 coding DNA: TGTGCCAGCTCTTCGGACAGAACTAACTATGGCTACACCTTC. The rearrangement uses TRBV6-5 and TRBJ1-2; the D gene is possibly TRBD1 (6 bases). Trimming left V 8 bases short and J 0 bases short, with 13 bases between. Germline CDR1 is MNHEY and CDR2 is SVGAGI. The CDR3 runs 14 residues.

This clonotype was recorded a few times. The CDR3 protein is CAISEGGNYGYTF. CDR3 nucleotides: TGTGCCATCAGTGAGGGGGGGAACTATGGCTACACCTTC. The V call is TRBV10-3, the J call TRBJ1-2, with D perhaps TRBD1 (5 bases). Trimming stripped 2 bases from V and 2 bases from J, with 6 bases between. Germline V gene lookup returns CDR1 ENHRY and CDR2 SYGVKD. The length of the CDR3 is 13 residues.

This clonotype was picked up a small number of times. CDR3 sequence reads: CASSRGAGYRRTNTGELFF. CDR3 in DNA: TGTGCCAGCAGCAGAGGCGCGGGCTACCGAAGGACGAACACCGGGGAGCTGTTTTTT. The chain uses TRBV21-1 and TRBJ2-2. TRBV21-1 is designated a pseudogene. The CDR3 spans 19 residues.

V gene TRBV2 combines with J gene TRBJ2-7; 8 bases match TRBD2. The CDR3 extends over 15 amino acids. In germline, CDR1 is SNHLY, CDR2 FYNNEI. Germline trimming cut 3 bases from V and 6 bases from J; bases unmatched to any gene: 10. The CDR3 sequence: CASSDSGGGLGEQYF. In DNA, the CDR3 is TGTGCCAGCAGTGATTCGGGAGGGGGTCTTGGCGAGCAGTACTTC.

Many counts were recorded for this clonotype. The rearrangement uses TRBV12-3 or TRBV12-4 and TRBJ2-1; D gene uncertain. Trimming took 7 bases from V and 2 from J, leaving 15 bases between them. This CDR3 has 15 residues. In DNA form, the CDR3 reads TGTGCCAGCAACCTGGGCTTGAACCCCTACAATGAGCAGTTCTTC. Translating it yields CASNLGLNPYNEQFF.